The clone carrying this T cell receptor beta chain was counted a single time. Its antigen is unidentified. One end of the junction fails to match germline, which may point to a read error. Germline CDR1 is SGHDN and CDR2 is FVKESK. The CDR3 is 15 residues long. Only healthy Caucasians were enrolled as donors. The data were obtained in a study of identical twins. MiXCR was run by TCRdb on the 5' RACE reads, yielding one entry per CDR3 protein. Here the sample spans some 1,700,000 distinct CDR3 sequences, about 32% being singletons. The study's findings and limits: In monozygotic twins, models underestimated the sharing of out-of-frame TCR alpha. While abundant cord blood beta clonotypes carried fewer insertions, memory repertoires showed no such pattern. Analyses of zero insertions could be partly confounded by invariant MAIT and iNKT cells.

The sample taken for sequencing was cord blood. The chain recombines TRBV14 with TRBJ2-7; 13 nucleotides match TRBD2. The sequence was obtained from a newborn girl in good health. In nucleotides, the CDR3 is TGTGCCAGCAACCAAAATGGACTAGCGGGAGACGAGCAGTACTTC. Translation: CASNQNGLAGDEQYF.